Following are 16 T cell receptor beta chains from one sample sequenced in a study of T cell responses to AZD1222 COVID-19 vaccine. Repertoires were generated with immunoSEQ multiplex PCR, while TCRdb's copy carries only in-frame clones and drops some. This table has 150,000 to 200,000 clones, approximately 90% appearing once. Specimen: peripheral blood, collected on day 0 of AZD1222 vaccination. These receptors were obtained from an adult in good health.

V and J are TRBV29-1 and TRBJ2-7; 11 positions agree with TRBD1. Germline V gene sequence: CDR1 SQVTM, CDR2 ANQGSEA. The CDR3 covers 13 residues. J lost 3 bases, V lost 6 bases, and 4 bases had no gene match. CDR3 coding DNA: TGCAGCGTGGGGACAGGGGGGGACTACGAGCAGTACTTC. This gives the protein CSVGTGGDYEQYF.

A word on this clone: Additional DNA sequences in this sample encode the identical CDR3. V and J are TRBV7-2 and TRBJ2-7, with 10 positions matching TRBD2. The CDR3 is 15 amino acids. CDR1 SGHTA and CDR2 FQGNSA come from the germline V gene. Germline trimming cut 1 base from V and 0 bases from J; bases unmatched to any gene: 0. The CDR3 region is CASSLVAGGSYEQYF. The CDR3 DNA reads TGTGCCAGCAGCTTAGTAGCGGGAGGCTCCTACGAGCAGTACTTC.

This clone was seen just once. V gene TRBV5-8 combines with J gene TRBJ2-1, with 7 nucleotides matching TRBD1. Germline-derived CDR1 and CDR2 are SGHTS and YDEGEE. The trim removed 4 bases at V and 6 bases at J, leaving 7 bases unmatched. The CDR3 is made up of 14 amino acids. The CDR3 sequence: CASSKLWTGNEQFF. The CDR3 DNA sequence: TGTGCCAGCAGCAAACTATGGACAGGCAATGAGCAGTTCTTC.

The chain employs TRBV5-1 and TRBJ1-3; no reliable D call. Germline-derived CDR1 and CDR2 are SGHRS and YFSETQ. The CDR3 sequence is 13 residues long. V dropped 1 base and J dropped 2 bases, with 4 bases sitting between them. Written as DNA, the CDR3 is TGCGCCAGCAGCTTGATAGCTGGAAACACCATATATTTT. It yields the protein CASSLIAGNTIYF.

The CDR3 nucleotides read TGTGCCAGCAGCTTAGGTCGGGCAGGGGGTGTCTATGGCTACACCTTC. Protein product: CASSLGRAGGVYGYTF. The chain combines TRBV7-2 with TRBJ1-2; 7 nucleotides match TRBD1. With V trimmed by 1 base and J by 4 bases, 9 bases remained unmatched. CDR1 is SGHTA and CDR2 is FQGNSA in the germline V gene. This CDR3 comprises 16 residues.

DNA of the CDR3: TGTGCCAGCAGCAGACAGGGCGTAACTAATGAAAAACTGTTTTTT. It encodes CASSRQGVTNEKLFF. V and J are TRBV5-6 and TRBJ1-4, with TRBD1 identical over 7 bases. CDR3 size: 15 residues. CDR1 and CDR2 (germline): SGHDT, YYEEEE. J was trimmed by 1 base and V by 4 bases; bases with no gene match: 4.

The V gene is TRBV19, the J gene TRBJ2-1; TRBD2 aligns across 10 bases. The CDR3 sequence is 18 residues long. CDR1 is LNHDA and CDR2 is SQIVND in the germline V gene (reference sequence). V dropped 0 bases and J dropped 0; count of bases not matched to a gene: 5. The CDR3 protein is CASSIDRASGSSYNEQFF. DNA of the CDR3: TGTGCCAGTAGTATAGATCGGGCTAGCGGGAGCTCCTACAATGAGCAGTTCTTC.

This clone was counted only a few times. The chain employs TRBV11-3 and TRBJ2-1; TRBD2 agrees at 8 bases. The CDR3 has 15 residues. Losses at the gene ends were 3 bases for V and 8 bases for J; bases not matched to a gene: 9. Germline loops: CDR1 SGHNT, CDR2 YENEEA. CDR3 sequence: CASSFQTAGEDEQFF. CDR3 DNA sequence: TGTGCCAGCAGCTTTCAAACAGCGGGAGAAGATGAGCAGTTCTTC.

The chain employs TRBV6-4 and TRBJ1-2; D ambiguous. V lost 0 bases and J lost 6, with 5 bases in between. Looked up from germline, CDR1 is MRHNA and CDR2 is SNTAGT. The CDR3 sequence is 12 residues long. The CDR3 DNA sequence: TGTGCCAGCAGTGACTCGGGGAATGGCTACACCTTC. It codes for CASSDSGNGYTF.

CDR3 sequence: CASSQGALVEQFF. CDR3 bases: TGTGCCAGCAGCCAAGGAGCCTTGGTTGAGCAGTTCTTC. The rearrangement uses TRBV3-1 (or the pseudogene TRBV3-2) and TRBJ2-1, with D unclear. V lost 1 base and J lost 9, with 10 bases in between. The CDR3 is 13 amino acids. Germline V gene sequence: CDR1 LGHDT, CDR2 YNNKEL (reference sequence).

V gene TRBV28 combines with J gene TRBJ2-7; 9 bases match TRBD2. The CDR3 loop spans 15 amino acids. V lost 3 bases and J lost 2; bases outside the gene matches: 5. CDR1 and CDR2 from the germline V gene are MDHEN and SYDVKM. The DNA of the CDR3 is TGTGCCAGCAGTTTCTCTAGCGGGATTCCCTACGAGCAGTACTTC. Encoded protein: CASSFSSGIPYEQYF.

This clone turned up a few times. This chain connects TRBV9 to TRBJ2-5; D ambiguous. Trimming shortened V by 4 bases and J by 3 bases, and 19 bases separated the two germline ends. CDR1 SGDLS and CDR2 YYNGEE come from the germline V gene. CDR3 length equals 16 residues. CDR3 amino acids: CASSPPPTLRKETQYF. Here the CDR3 DNA reads TGTGCCAGCAGCCCACCGCCGACTCTGCGCAAAGAGACCCAGTACTTC.

V and J are TRBV28 and TRBJ2-7; D is unclear. Trimming stripped 6 bases from V and 4 bases from J, with 16 bases between. The CDR3 spans 14 residues. Germline V gene data show CDR1 as MDHEN and CDR2 as SYDVKM. CDR3 protein: CASRRLIAKYEQYF. CDR3 in DNA: TGTGCCAGCAGACGATTGATAGCCAAATACGAGCAGTACTTC.

V usage is TRBV14 and J usage is TRBJ2-5, with D possibly being TRBD1 (5 bases). Germline V lookup: CDR1 SGHDN, CDR2 FVKESK. The CDR3 contains 15 residues. The V end was cut by 2 bases, the J end by 4 bases, with 14 bases between. This CDR3 reads CASSQKRGLSETQYF. The CDR3 bases are TGTGCCAGCAGCCAAAAAAGGGGTTTATCAGAGACCCAGTACTTC. Combining the CDR3 with reference TRBV14 and TRBJ2-5 gives the whole variable domain EAGVTQFPSHSVIEKGQTVTLRCDPISGHDNLYWYRRVMGKEIKFLLHFVKESKQDESGMPNNRFLAERTGGTYSTLKVQPAELEDSGVYFCASSQKRGLSETQYFGPGTRLLVL.

The DNA for the CDR3 is TGTGCCAGCAGTTTAGATTGGGGTGACGAGCAGTACTTC. Its translation is CASSLDWGDEQYF. The chain employs TRBV12-3 or TRBV12-4 and TRBJ2-7; D is uncertain. This CDR3 has 13 amino acids. Trimming took off 1 base at V and 5 bases at J, with 9 bases between the two ends.

The genes are TRBV7-9 and TRBJ2-7; 7 bases match TRBD1. After removal of 5 bases from V and 10 bases from J, the junction contained 8 bases not matched to a gene. Looked up from germline, CDR1 is SEHNR and CDR2 is FQNEAQ (reference sequence). CDR3 length: 12 residues. The CDR3 DNA follows: TGTGCCAGCAGCGCTAGTGGACAGGCTCAGTACTTC. Amino acid sequence: CASSASGQAQYF.